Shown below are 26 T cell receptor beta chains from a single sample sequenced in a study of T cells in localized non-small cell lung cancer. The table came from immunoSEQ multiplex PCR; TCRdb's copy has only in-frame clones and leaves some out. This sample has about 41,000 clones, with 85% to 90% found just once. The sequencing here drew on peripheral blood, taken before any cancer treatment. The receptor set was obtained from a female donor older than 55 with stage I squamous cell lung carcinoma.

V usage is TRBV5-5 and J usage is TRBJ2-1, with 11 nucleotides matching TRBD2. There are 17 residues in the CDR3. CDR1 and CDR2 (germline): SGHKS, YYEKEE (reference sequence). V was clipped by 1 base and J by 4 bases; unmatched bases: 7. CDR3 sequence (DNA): TGTGCCAGCAGCTTGATCGGCGGGACTAGCGGATACAATGAGCAGTTCTTC. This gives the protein CASSLIGGTSGYNEQFF.

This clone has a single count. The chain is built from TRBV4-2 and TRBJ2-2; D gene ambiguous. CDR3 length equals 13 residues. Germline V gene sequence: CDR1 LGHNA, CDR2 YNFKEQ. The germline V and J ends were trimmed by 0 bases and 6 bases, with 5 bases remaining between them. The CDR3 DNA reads TGTGCCAGCAGCCAAGATGGCCCCGGGGAGCTGTTTTTT. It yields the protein CASSQDGPGELFF.

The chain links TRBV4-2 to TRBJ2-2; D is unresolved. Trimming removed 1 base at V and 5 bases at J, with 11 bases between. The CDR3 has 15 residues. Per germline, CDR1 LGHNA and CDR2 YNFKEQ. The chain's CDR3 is CASSQGEAPTGELFF. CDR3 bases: TGTGCCAGCAGCCAAGGAGAGGCCCCGACCGGGGAGCTGTTTTTT.

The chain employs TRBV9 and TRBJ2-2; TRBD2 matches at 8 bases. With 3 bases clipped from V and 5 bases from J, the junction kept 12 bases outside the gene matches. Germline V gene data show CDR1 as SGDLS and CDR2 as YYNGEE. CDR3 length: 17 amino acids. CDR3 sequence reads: CASSAPFGTRGTGELFF. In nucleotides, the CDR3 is TGTGCCAGCAGCGCACCCTTTGGGACTAGGGGTACCGGGGAGCTGTTTTTT.

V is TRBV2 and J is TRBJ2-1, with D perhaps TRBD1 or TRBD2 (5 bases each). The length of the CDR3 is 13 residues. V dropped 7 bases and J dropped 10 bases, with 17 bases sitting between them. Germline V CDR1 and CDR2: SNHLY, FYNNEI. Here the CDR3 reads CASTRDRQGEQFF. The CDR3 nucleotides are TGTGCCAGCACCAGGGACCGGCAGGGAGAGCAGTTCTTC.

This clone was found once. The CDR3 region has the DNA TGTGCCAGCAGTGAGATATATGGGAACACTGAAGCTTTCTTT. It encodes CASSEIYGNTEAFF. The chain recombines TRBV6-1 with TRBJ1-1; D is unclear. The germline V gene has CDR1 MNHNS and CDR2 SASEGT. This CDR3 has 14 residues. V lost 3 bases and J 1 base, leaving 9 bases between the germline ends.

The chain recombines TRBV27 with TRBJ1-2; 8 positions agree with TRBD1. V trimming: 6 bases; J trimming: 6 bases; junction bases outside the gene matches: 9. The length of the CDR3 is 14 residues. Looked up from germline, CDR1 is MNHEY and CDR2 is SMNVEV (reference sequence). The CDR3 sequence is CASRQTGVDHGYTF. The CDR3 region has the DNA TGTGCCAGCAGACAGACAGGGGTAGATCATGGCTACACCTTC.

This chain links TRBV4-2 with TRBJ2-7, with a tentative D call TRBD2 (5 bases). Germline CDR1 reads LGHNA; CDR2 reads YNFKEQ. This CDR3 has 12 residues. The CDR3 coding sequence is TGTGCAGCTTCGGGCTCGACTACCGAGCAGTACTTC. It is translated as CAASGSTTEQYF.

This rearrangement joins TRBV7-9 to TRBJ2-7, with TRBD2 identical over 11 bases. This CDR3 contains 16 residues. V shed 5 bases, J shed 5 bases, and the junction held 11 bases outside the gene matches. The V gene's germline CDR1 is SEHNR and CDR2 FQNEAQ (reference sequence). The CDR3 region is CASSVGLAALRDEQYF. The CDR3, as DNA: TGTGCCAGCAGCGTGGGACTAGCGGCTCTTCGGGACGAGCAGTACTTC. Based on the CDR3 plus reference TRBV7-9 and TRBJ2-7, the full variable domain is DTGVSQNPRHKITKRGQNVTFRCDPISEHNRLYWYRQTLGQGPEFLTYFQNEAQLEKSRLLSDRFSAERPKGSFSTLEIQRTEQGDSAMYLCASSVGLAALRDEQYFGPGTRLTVT.

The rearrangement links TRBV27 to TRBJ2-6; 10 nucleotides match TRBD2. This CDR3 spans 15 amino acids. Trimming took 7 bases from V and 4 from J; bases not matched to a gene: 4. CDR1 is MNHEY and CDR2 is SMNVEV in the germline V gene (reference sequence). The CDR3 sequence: CASTSGSSGANVLTF. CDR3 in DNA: TGTGCCAGCACTAGCGGGAGTTCAGGGGCCAACGTCCTGACTTTC.

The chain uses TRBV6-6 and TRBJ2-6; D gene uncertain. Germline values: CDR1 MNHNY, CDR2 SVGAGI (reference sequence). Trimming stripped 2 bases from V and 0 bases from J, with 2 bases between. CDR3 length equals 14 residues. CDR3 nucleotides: TGTGCCAGCAGTTACATCTCTGGGGCCAACGTCCTGACTTTC. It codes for CASSYISGANVLTF.

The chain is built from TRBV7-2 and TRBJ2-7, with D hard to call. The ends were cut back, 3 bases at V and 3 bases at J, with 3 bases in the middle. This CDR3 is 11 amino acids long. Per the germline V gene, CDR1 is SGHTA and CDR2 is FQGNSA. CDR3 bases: TGTGCCAGCAGCTTTAGCTACGAGCAGTACTTC. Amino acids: CASSFSYEQYF.

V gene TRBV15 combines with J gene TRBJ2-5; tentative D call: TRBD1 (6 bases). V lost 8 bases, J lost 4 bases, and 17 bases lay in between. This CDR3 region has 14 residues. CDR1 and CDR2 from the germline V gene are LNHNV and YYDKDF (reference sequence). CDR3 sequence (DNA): TGTGCCACCGGACTTCGGGACATCATAGAGACCCAGTACTTC. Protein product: CATGLRDIIETQYF.

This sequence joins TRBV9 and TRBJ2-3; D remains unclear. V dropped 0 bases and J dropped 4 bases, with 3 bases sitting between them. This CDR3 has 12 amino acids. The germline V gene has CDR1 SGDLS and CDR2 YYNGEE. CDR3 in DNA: TGTGCCAGCAGCGTAGGTTCAGATACGCAGTATTTT. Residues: CASSVGSDTQYF.

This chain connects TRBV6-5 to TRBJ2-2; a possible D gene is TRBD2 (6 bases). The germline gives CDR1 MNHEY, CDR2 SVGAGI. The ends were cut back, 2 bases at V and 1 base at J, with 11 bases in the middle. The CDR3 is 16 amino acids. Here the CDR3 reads CASSYEASVNTGELFF. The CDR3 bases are TGTGCCAGCAGTTACGAGGCTAGCGTGAACACCGGGGAGCTGTTTTTT.

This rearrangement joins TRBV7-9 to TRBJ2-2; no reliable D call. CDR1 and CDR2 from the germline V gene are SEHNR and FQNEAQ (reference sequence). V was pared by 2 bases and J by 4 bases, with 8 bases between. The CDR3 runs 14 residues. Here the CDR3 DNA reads TGTGCCAGCAGCTTAACCCACGTCACCGGGGAGCTGTTTTTT. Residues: CASSLTHVTGELFF.

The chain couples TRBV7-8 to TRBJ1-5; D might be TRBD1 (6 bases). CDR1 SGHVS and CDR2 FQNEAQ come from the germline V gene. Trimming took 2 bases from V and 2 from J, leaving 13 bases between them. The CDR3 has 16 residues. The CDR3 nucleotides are TGTGCCAGCAGCTTAAACAGGGATCCGGGCAATCAGCCCCAGCATTTT. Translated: CASSLNRDPGNQPQHF.

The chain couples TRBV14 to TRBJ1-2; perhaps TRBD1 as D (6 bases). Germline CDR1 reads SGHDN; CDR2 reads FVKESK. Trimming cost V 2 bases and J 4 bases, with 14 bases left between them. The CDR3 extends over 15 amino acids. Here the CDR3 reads CASSQKQGSGYGYTF. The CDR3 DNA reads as TGTGCCAGCAGCCAAAAACAGGGAAGTGGCTATGGCTACACCTTC.

CDR3 bases: TGTGCCAGCAGTGAAGATGGGAGACCGCGATTCGGCGAGCAGTACTTC. Residues: CASSEDGRPRFGEQYF. The rearrangement joins TRBV2 to TRBJ2-7; TRBD2 might be the D (5 bases). V shed 1 base and J shed 6 bases, with 19 bases lying between them. Looked up from germline, CDR1 is SNHLY and CDR2 is FYNNEI. The CDR3 consists of 16 residues. The full variable domain, in which reference TRBV2 and TRBJ2-7 provide the parts outside the CDR3, is EPEVTQTPSHQVTQMGQEVILRCVPISNHLYFYWYRQILGQKVEFLVSFYNNEISEKSEIFDDQFSVERPDGSNFTLKIRSTKLEDSAMYFCASSEDGRPRFGEQYFGPGTRLTVT.

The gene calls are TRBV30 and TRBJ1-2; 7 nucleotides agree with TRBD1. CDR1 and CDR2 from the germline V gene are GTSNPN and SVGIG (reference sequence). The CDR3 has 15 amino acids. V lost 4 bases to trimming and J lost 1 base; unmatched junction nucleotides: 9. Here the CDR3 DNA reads TGTGCCTGGATGGAAAGGGGGCGTGGTAACTATGGCTACACCTTC. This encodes CAWMERGRGNYGYTF.

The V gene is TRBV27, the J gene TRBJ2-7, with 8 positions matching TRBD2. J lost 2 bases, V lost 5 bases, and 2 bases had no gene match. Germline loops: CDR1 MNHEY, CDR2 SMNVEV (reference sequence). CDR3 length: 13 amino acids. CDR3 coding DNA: TGTGCCAGCAGTCTGCGGGGGGCCTACGAGCAGTACTTC. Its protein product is CASSLRGAYEQYF.

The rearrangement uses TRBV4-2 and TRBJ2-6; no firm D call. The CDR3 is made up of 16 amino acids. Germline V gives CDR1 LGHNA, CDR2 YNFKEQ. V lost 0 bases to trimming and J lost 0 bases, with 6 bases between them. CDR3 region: CASSQDLGSGANVLTF. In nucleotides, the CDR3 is TGTGCCAGCAGCCAAGATTTGGGCTCTGGGGCCAACGTCCTGACTTTC.

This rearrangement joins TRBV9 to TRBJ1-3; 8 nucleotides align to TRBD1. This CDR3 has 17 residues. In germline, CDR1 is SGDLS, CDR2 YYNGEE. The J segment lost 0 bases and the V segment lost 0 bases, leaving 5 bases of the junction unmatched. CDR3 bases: TGTGCCAGCAGCGTAGCGACGACAGGGGTCTCTGGAAACACCATATATTTT. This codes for CASSVATTGVSGNTIYF. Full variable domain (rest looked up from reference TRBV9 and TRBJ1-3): DSGVTQTPKHLITATGQRVTLRCSPRSGDLSVYWYQQSLDQGLQFLIQYYNGEERAKGNILERFSAQQFPDLHSELNLSSLELGDSALYFCASSVATTGVSGNTIYFGEGSWLTVV.

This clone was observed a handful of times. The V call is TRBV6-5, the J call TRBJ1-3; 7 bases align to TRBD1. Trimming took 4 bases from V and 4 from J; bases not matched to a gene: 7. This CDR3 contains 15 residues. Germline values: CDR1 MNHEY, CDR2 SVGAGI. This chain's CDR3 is CASSFAGTAGNTIYF. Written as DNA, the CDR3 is TGTGCCAGCAGTTTTGCCGGGACAGCAGGAAACACCATATATTTT.

The CDR3 nucleotides are TGTGCCAGCAGCTCCCCCCCGAACACTGAAGCTTTCTTT. Protein product: CASSSPPNTEAFF. This chain links TRBV5-4 with TRBJ1-1; D gene ambiguous. V was trimmed by 3 bases and J by 1 base, leaving 7 bases between them. The germline CDR1 and CDR2 sequences are SGHNT and YYREEE (reference sequence). The length of the CDR3 is 13 residues.

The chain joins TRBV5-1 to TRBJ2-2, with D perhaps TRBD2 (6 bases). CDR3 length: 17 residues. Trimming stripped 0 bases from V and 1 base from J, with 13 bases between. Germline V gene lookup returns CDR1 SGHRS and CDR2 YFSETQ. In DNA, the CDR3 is TGCGCCAGCAGCTTGGGATCCGTGCGGGAGAACACCGGGGAGCTGTTTTTT. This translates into CASSLGSVRENTGELFF.